This TCR beta chain comes out of a study of OX40 agonist ivuxolimab in advanced cancers. Of note for this clone: Its target is not known.

Study findings and constraints: Expanded clones were, on average, more numerous in CD8+ T cells than in CD4+.

The CDR3 totals 17 residues. The germline gives CDR1 LNHDA, CDR2 SQIVND (reference sequence). The junction had 15 bases not matched to a gene; V was cut back by 4 bases and J by 5 bases. Repertoires were generated with immunoSEQ multiplex PCR, while TCRdb's copy carries only in-frame clones and drops some. The sample lists about 37,000 clones; around 80% were seen once. The genes are TRBV19 and TRBJ1-1; 8 bases map to TRBD1. The clonotype was recovered from an adult with an advanced solid tumor such as melanoma, head and neck, liver or kidney cancer. The sequences come from CD4+ or CD8+ T cells sorted from blood, collected in a trial of the OX40 agonist ivuxolimab. The CDR3 region has the DNA TGTGCCAGTAGTAAACCGGGTAAAGGACAGGGAAAGACTGAAGCTTTCTTT. This encodes CASSKPGKGQGKTEAFF.